Listed here are 32 T cell receptor beta chains from one sample, sequenced in a study of Graves' ophthalmopathy and Graves' hyperthyroidism. RNA transcripts served as template for amplifying TCR beta CDR3 sequences. The first round was an RT-PCR with HTBI primers, and the second round was a multiplex PCR. TCRdb called the multiplex PCR reads again in MiXCR, with one record for every CDR3 protein. The sample lists 400,000 or so distinct CDR3 sequences, 15% occurring once. Sequencing was performed on peripheral blood. All receptors come from a woman aged 18-30 years with stable Graves' hyperthyroidism.

This clonotype showed up many times. The chain carries TRBV6-1 and TRBJ2-7; 7 bases are shared with TRBD1. Trimming took 6 bases from V and 12 from J; bases not matched to a gene: 17. The CDR3 runs 14 residues. Germline V gene lookup returns CDR1 MNHNS and CDR2 SASEGT. The CDR3 loop is CASRDRPGAAWTYF. CDR3 DNA sequence: TGTGCCAGCAGGGACAGGCCAGGGGCTGCCTGGACGTACTTC.

This clonotype was observed many times. The chain couples TRBV6-1 to TRBJ1-1, with D perhaps matching TRBD1 (5 bases). Per the germline V gene, CDR1 is MNHNS and CDR2 is SASEGT. The CDR3 is 16 residues long. Trimming cost V 6 bases and J 2 bases, with 19 bases left between them. CDR3 nucleotide sequence: TGTGCCAGCAGCCCCGGTGGGGGGATCGGTAACACTGAAGCTTTCTTT. Encoded protein: CASSPGGGIGNTEAFF.

This clonotype was recorded at least ten times. This rearrangement joins TRBV12-3 or TRBV12-4 to TRBJ1-2, with D hard to call. Trimming left V 0 bases short and J 4 bases short, with 6 bases between. The CDR3 is 13 residues long. The CDR3: CASSLAESYGYTF. Here the CDR3 DNA reads TGTGCCAGCAGTTTAGCGGAGAGCTATGGCTACACCTTC.

On this clonotype: This sequence may be a read error, since a much larger clone differs from it by one base. The genes are TRBV6-1 and TRBJ1-1, with D tentatively TRBD1 (5 bases). CDR1 is MNHNS and CDR2 is SASEGT in the germline V gene. The V end was cut by 7 bases, the J end by 2 bases, with 17 bases between. This CDR3 has 15 residues. CDR3: CASKSLGGGNTEAFF. In DNA, the CDR3 is TGTGCCAGCAAATCTCTCGGGGGTGGCAACACTGAAGCTTTCTTT.

This clonotype was seen ten or more times. The gene calls are TRBV7-3 and TRBJ1-2; 8 nucleotides match TRBD1. V trimming: 5 bases; J trimming: 6 bases; junction bases outside the gene matches: 14. CDR1 SGHTA and CDR2 FQGTGA come from the germline V gene. This CDR3 is built from 16 residues. DNA of the CDR3: TGTGCCAGCAGCCCACGCCGCGACAGGGGATGGGATGGCTACACCTTC. It translates to CASSPRRDRGWDGYTF.

This clonotype was counted ten times or more. The chain carries TRBV11-3 and TRBJ2-5; D is perhaps TRBD1 (8 bases). In germline, CDR1 is SGHNT, CDR2 YENEEA. This CDR3 is built from 17 residues. Trimming left V 0 bases short and J 4 bases short, with 18 bases between. The CDR3 DNA is TGTGCCAGCAGCTTAGATCACAGGGGGGGATCCCGAGAGACCCAGTACTTC. Translating it yields CASSLDHRGGSRETQYF.

The chain has TRBV7-8 and TRBJ2-5, with TRBD2 matching over 10 bases. Trimming took 2 bases from V and 7 from J; bases not matched to a gene: 7. CDR1 is SGHVS and CDR2 is FQNEAQ in the germline V gene. The CDR3 length is 15 residues. The CDR3 DNA follows: TGTGCCAGCAGCTTAACCTCTAGCGGGAGAGGGACCCAGTACTTC. It is translated as CASSLTSSGRGTQYF.

There are many counts of this clonotype. The V and J genes are TRBV7-8 and TRBJ2-3; D call uncertain. This CDR3 is 11 amino acids long. The V end was cut by 4 bases, the J end by 3 bases, with 2 bases between. Germline loops: CDR1 SGHVS, CDR2 FQNEAQ. The CDR3 spells CASSYTDTQYF. CDR3 bases: TGTGCCAGCAGCTATACAGATACGCAGTATTTT.

This clonotype was recorded many times. This chain connects TRBV6-5 to TRBJ1-6; 7 bases are a match to TRBD1. There are 17 residues in the CDR3. Germline CDR1 and CDR2: MNHEY and SVGAGI. V lost 2 bases and J lost 9; bases outside the gene matches: 13. The CDR3 loop reads CASSYPPYRGRGSPLHF. The DNA for the CDR3 is TGTGCCAGCAGTTACCCCCCTTACAGGGGCAGGGGTTCACCCCTCCACTTT.

At least ten counts were recorded for this clonotype. The chain has TRBV12-3 or TRBV12-4 and TRBJ1-1; D gene uncertain. The CDR3 spans 11 residues. Trimming removed 7 bases from V and 5 bases from J, with 8 bases in between. CDR3 bases: TGTGCCAGCACACGGAGAACTGAAGCTTTCTTT. This translates into CASTRRTEAFF.

In this sample, this clonotype turned up many times. The chain couples TRBV6-4 to TRBJ2-3; D gene ambiguous. The V gene's germline CDR1 is MRHNA and CDR2 SNTAGT. CDR3 length: 13 residues. The germline V and J ends were trimmed by 2 bases and 2 bases, with 5 bases remaining between them. The CDR3 spells CASSDKITDTQYF. CDR3 in DNA: TGTGCCAGCAGTGACAAAATCACAGATACGCAGTATTTT.

This clonotype was observed many times. The gene calls are TRBV14 and TRBJ1-3, with D possibly matching TRBD1 (6 bases). V lost 5 bases, J lost 1 base, and 9 bases lay in between. The CDR3 loop spans 14 amino acids. CDR1 and CDR2 (germline): SGHDN, FVKESK. CDR3 sequence reads: CASSGGGSGNTIYF. The CDR3 nucleotides read TGTGCCAGCAGCGGAGGGGGTTCTGGAAACACCATATATTTT. The whole variable domain, remainder taken from reference TRBV14 and TRBJ1-3, is EAGVTQFPSHSVIEKGQTVTLRCDPISGHDNLYWYRRVMGKEIKFLLHFVKESKQDESGMPNNRFLAERTGGTYSTLKVQPAELEDSGVYFCASSGGGSGNTIYFGEGSWLTVV.

This clonotype was counted ten times or more. Since a much larger clone is just one base distant, this may be a read error. The gene calls are TRBV12-3 or TRBV12-4 and TRBJ1-2, with 7 bases identical to TRBD1. The CDR3 is 15 residues long. The CDR3 DNA follows: TGTGCCAGCAGCCGACAGGGTTCCAGGGAGTATGGCCACACCTTC. Translation gives CASSRQGSREYGHTF.

The chain has TRBV5-1 and TRBJ1-6; no firm D call. V lost 2 bases to trimming and J lost 10 bases, with 10 bases between them. CDR1 is SGHRS and CDR2 is YFSETQ in the germline V gene. The CDR3 contains 13 residues. CDR3 DNA: TGCGCCAGCAGCTTATCGTTCGAATCACCCCTCCACTTT. Amino acids: CASSLSFESPLHF.

This clonotype was recorded many times. The rearrangement joins TRBV14 to TRBJ1-1; no clear D gene. Germline lookup yields CDR1 SGHDN and CDR2 FVKESK. The CDR3 covers 13 residues. Trimming removed 1 base at V and 5 bases at J, with 8 bases between. The CDR3 DNA sequence: TGTGCCAGCAGCCAAGGGGCAGGAACTGAAGCTTTCTTT. It translates to CASSQGAGTEAFF.

This clonotype was seen ten or more times. The V and J genes are TRBV6-2 or TRBV6-3 and TRBJ1-5, with D perhaps TRBD1 (6 bases). The CDR3 loop spans 18 amino acids. Trimming pared 0 bases from V and 1 base from J, leaving 16 bases between. The germline V gene has CDR1 MNHEY and CDR2 SVGEGT. The CDR3 bases are TGTGCCAGCAGTTACTCGATAGCAGGGGCTTTCAGCAATCAGCCCCAGCATTTT. Translated: CASSYSIAGAFSNQPQHF.

The chain carries TRBV20-1 and TRBJ2-5; D assignment may be TRBD1 or TRBD2 (5 bases each). Trimming shortened V by 4 bases and J by 0 bases, and 18 bases separated the two germline ends. The germline V gene encodes CDR1 DFQATT and CDR2 SNEGSKA (reference sequence). CDR3 length equals 16 residues. CDR3 nucleotide sequence: TGCAGTGCTACCTATCCTTTAGGGGAGTACCAAGAGACCCAGTACTTC. Its protein is CSATYPLGEYQETQYF.

This clonotype was seen many times. J is TRBJ1-3 and V is TRBV10-2; possible D gene TRBD1, 5 bases. Trimming shortened V by 3 bases and J by 2 bases, and 8 bases separated the two germline ends. CDR1 is WSHSY and CDR2 is SAAADI in the germline V gene. The CDR3 is 14 amino acids. The CDR3 protein is CASSDRGAGNTIYF. In DNA, the CDR3 is TGCGCCAGCAGTGACCGGGGGGCTGGAAACACCATATATTTT.

This clonotype was seen at least ten times. The rearrangement joins TRBV2 to TRBJ2-7, with D perhaps matching TRBD1 (5 bases). V was trimmed by 4 bases and J by 1 base, leaving 8 bases between them. Germline assignment: CDR1 SNHLY and CDR2 FYNNEI. CDR3 length: 13 residues. CDR3 region: CASSVRQSYEQYF. CDR3 sequence (DNA): TGTGCCAGCAGTGTTCGACAGTCCTACGAGCAGTACTTC.

This clonotype occurred many times. The CDR3: CASSETMGNTEAFF. In nucleotides, the CDR3 is TGTGCCAGCAGTGAGACAATGGGGAACACTGAAGCTTTCTTT. The chain uses TRBV25-1 and TRBJ1-1; D is unresolved. The CDR3 runs 14 residues. CDR1 and CDR2 (germline): MGHDK, SYGVNS. The germline V and J ends were trimmed by 3 bases and 1 base, with 9 bases remaining between them. The entire variable domain, with the rest obtained from reference TRBV25-1 and TRBJ1-1, is as follows: EADIYQTPRYLVIGTGKKITLECSQTMGHDKMYWYQQDPGMELHLIHYSYGVNSTEKGDLSSESTVSRIRTEHFPLTLESARPSHTSQYLCASSETMGNTEAFFGQGTRLTVV.

This clonotype was seen many times. V is TRBV19 and J is TRBJ1-2, with unresolved D. CDR3 size: 14 residues. The V and J ends lost 3 bases and 0 bases respectively, with 8 bases between them. The V gene's germline CDR1 is LNHDA and CDR2 SQIVND (reference sequence). The CDR3 coding sequence is TGTGCCAGTAGTATGGTCGCAGCTAACTATGGCTACACCTTC. As protein: CASSMVAANYGYTF.

This clonotype was detected a few times. V and J are TRBV9 and TRBJ2-6; D perhaps matches TRBD1 (5 bases). V lost 3 bases and J 0 bases, leaving 13 bases between the germline ends. CDR1 SGDLS and CDR2 YYNGEE come from the germline V gene. The CDR3 runs to 17 residues. CDR3 sequence: CASSDRQSPSGANVLTF. In nucleotides, the CDR3 is TGTGCCAGCAGCGACAGACAGTCCCCCTCTGGGGCCAACGTCCTGACTTTC.

This chain connects TRBV6-5 to TRBJ1-2, with D possibly being TRBD1 (5 bases). This CDR3 spans 13 amino acids. From germline, CDR1 is MNHEY and CDR2 SVGAGI. Trimming removed 3 bases at V and 6 bases at J, with 11 bases between. The CDR3 spells CASSYEQGHGYTF. In DNA, the CDR3 is TGTGCCAGCAGTTATGAGCAGGGTCATGGCTACACCTTC.

This clonotype was picked up many times. The V call is TRBV20-1, the J call TRBJ1-1; the match to TRBD1 covers 7 bases. Trimming removed 6 bases from V and 3 bases from J; junction bases left unmatched: 7. The CDR3 extends over 13 amino acids. CDR1 and CDR2 from the germline V gene are DFQATT and SNEGSKA (reference sequence). This CDR3 is CSAGQARDTEAFF. The DNA of the CDR3 is TGCAGTGCAGGACAGGCACGGGACACTGAAGCTTTCTTT.

This clonotype was recorded many times. The V gene is TRBV6-1, the J gene TRBJ1-1; a possible D gene is TRBD1 (5 bases). CDR1 is MNHNS, CDR2 SASEGT, per germline. The CDR3 spans 10 residues. V was clipped by 8 bases and J by 8 bases, with 9 bases between them. This CDR3 is CASGNREAFF. CDR3 DNA: TGTGCCAGCGGCAACAGGGAAGCTTTCTTT.

About this clonotype itself: A much larger clone lies a single base off, so this may be a read error. This rearrangement joins TRBV12-3 or TRBV12-4 to TRBJ2-2; a weak D match, TRBD2 (5 bases). CDR3 length: 11 amino acids. The chain's CDR3 is CAGGGSGELCF. The CDR3 DNA is TGTGCCGGAGGAGGATCCGGGGAGCTGTGTTTT.

This clonotype was recorded many times. This chain links TRBV24-1 with TRBJ1-5, with D hard to call. The V end lost 2 bases, the J end lost 3 bases, and 16 bases lay between the germline ends. This CDR3 region has 17 residues. Germline V gene lookup returns CDR1 KGHDR and CDR2 SFDVKD. CDR3 protein: CATSDSYPRSFNQPQHF. CDR3 coding DNA: TGTGCCACCAGTGATTCCTACCCAAGGAGTTTCAATCAGCCCCAGCATTTT.

This clonotype was seen many times. This chain joins TRBV6-1 and TRBJ1-2, with D hard to call. Germline loops: CDR1 MNHNS, CDR2 SASEGT. Trimming removed 11 bases from V and 3 bases from J, with 7 bases in between. The CDR3 has 10 amino acids. CDR3 DNA sequence: TGTGCCCCATTCGACTATGGCTACACCTTC. It is translated as CAPFDYGYTF.

In its sample, this clonotype was seen a few times. A read error may be the cause here, since a much bigger clone is one base away. The J gene is TRBJ1-1, the V gene TRBV2; D is undetermined. Germline values: CDR1 SNHLY, CDR2 FYNNEI. CDR3 length: 11 amino acids. CDR3 in amino acids: CAGVVNTEACF. In DNA, the CDR3 is TGTGCCGGTGTCGTCAACACTGAAGCTTGCTTT.

In this sample, this clonotype turned up many times. The chain recombines TRBV6-2 or TRBV6-3 with TRBJ1-5; D may be TRBD1 (6 bases). Trimming shortened V by 7 bases and J by 0 bases, and 10 bases separated the two germline ends. The CDR3 length is 14 residues. From germline, CDR1 is MNHEY and CDR2 SVGEGT. The CDR3 bases are TGTGCCAGCAAGGGACACTATAGCAATCAGCCCCAGCATTTT. Protein product: CASKGHYSNQPQHF.

This clonotype showed up many times. The CDR3 reads CASTQDGGRNQPQHF. The CDR3 DNA reads as TGTGCCAGCACCCAAGACGGGGGGCGCAATCAGCCCCAGCATTTT. V gene TRBV7-2 combines with J gene TRBJ1-5; a weak D match, TRBD1 (6 bases). From germline, CDR1 is SGHTA and CDR2 FQGNSA. Trimming took off 7 bases at V and 2 bases at J, with 15 bases between the two ends. The CDR3 totals 15 residues.

This clonotype was seen many times. The gene calls are TRBV4-1 and TRBJ1-1, with a possible D match to TRBD1 (6 bases). V gave up 4 bases and J gave up 10 bases, with 16 bases separating them. Germline lookup yields CDR1 MGHRA and CDR2 YSYEKL. This CDR3 spans 13 amino acids. The CDR3 loop reads CASSPGHPTGAFF. In DNA, the CDR3 is TGCGCCAGCAGCCCGGGACACCCCACGGGAGCTTTCTTT.